The clone carrying this T cell receptor beta chain was recorded a few times. Its matching antigen is unknown. This sample is drawn from a study of T cell responses to AZD1222 COVID-19 vaccine. Looking at the study overall: Second-dose schedules of about 4 or about 12 weeks were combined. Findings of the study overall: Repertoire collection took place solely once the T cell response had peaked. Clonal diversity was possibly underestimated, and the donors were mostly white British, with more females.

Germline V gives CDR1 WNHNN, CDR2 SYGVQD (reference sequence). V shed 8 bases and J 12 bases; nucleotides not matched to a gene: 16. This CDR3 region has 14 residues. Generated by immunoSEQ multiplex PCR, the TCRdb table keeps only in-frame clones and is missing some. This sample has about 140,000 clones; 90% occur once, and the top ten carry roughly 3.2%. The receptor's source is an adult in good health. The rearrangement joins TRBV10-1 to TRBJ1-2, with TRBD1 matching 9 bases. Sequencing was performed on peripheral blood, taken on day 0 of AZD1222 vaccination. CDR3 region: CASGSGTGRLGHTF. For the CDR3, the DNA is TGCGCCAGCGGGAGCGGGACAGGGCGGCTGGGGCACACCTTC.